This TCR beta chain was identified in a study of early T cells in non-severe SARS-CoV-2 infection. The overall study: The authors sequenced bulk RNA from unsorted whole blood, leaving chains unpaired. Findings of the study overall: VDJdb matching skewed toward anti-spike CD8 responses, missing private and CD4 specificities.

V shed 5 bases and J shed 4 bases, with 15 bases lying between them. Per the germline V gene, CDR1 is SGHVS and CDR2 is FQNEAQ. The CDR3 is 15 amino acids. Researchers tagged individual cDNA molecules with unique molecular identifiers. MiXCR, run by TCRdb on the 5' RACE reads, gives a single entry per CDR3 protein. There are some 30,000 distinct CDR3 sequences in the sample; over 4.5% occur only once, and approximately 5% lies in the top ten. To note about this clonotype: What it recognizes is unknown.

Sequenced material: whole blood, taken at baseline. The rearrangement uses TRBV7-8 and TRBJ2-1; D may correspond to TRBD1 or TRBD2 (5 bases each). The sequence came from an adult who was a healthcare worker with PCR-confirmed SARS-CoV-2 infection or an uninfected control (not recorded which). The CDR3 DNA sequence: TGTGCCAGCAGCCGACAGCCGGGAAATTACAATGAGCAGTTCTTC. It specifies CASSRQPGNYNEQFF. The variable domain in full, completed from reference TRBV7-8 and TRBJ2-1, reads GAGVSQSPRYKVAKRGQDVALRCDPISGHVSLFWYQQALGQGPEFLTYFQNEAQLDKSGLPSDRFFAERPEGSVSTLKIQRTQQEDSAVYLCASSRQPGNYNEQFFGPGTRLTVL.